Described below is a single T cell receptor (beta chain) sequence and its context. Authors' analysis steps: How many nucleated cells were present was estimated from reference gene primer amplification. Generated by immunoSEQ multiplex PCR, the TCRdb table keeps only in-frame clones and is missing some. The V and J calls and clone size were taken over from that table, and D and trimming were inferred from the DNA. The table lists 90,000 to 110,000 clones, 80% to 85% of them singletons. This record belongs to a study of blood T cell repertoires in COVID-19. On the study more broadly: Whether acute or convalescent, the COVID-19 samples came from the United States, Italy and Spain. Nucleic acid was either cDNA or gDNA, and it came from T cells, B-cell-depleted T cells, or PBMCs.

Sequenced material: peripheral blood. The TCR comes from a woman of 80 years or more with acute or convalescent COVID-19.

CDR3 nucleotides: TGTGCCAGCAGTGAAGTCTGGGGCAGCATTAATCAGCCCCAGCATTTT. This sequence encodes CASSEVWGSINQPQHF. This chain joins TRBV6-1 and TRBJ1-5, with D perhaps TRBD1 (5 bases). The V and J ends lost 1 base and 4 bases respectively, with 14 bases between them. This CDR3 is 16 amino acids long. CDR1 and CDR2 from the germline V gene are MNHNS and SASEGT.